What follows are 7 T cell receptor beta chains derived from one specimen sequenced in a study of beta chain features in type 1 diabetes. The whole isolated RNA underwent reverse transcription, so sequencing captured expressed TCRB transcripts. The assay was immunoSEQ multiplex PCR, and TCRdb's table has in-frame clones only and misses some. The repertoire includes 600,000 to 650,000 clones, about 14% of them detected once, and about 0.097% sits in the top ten. Sequencing was carried out using naive CD4+ T cells from blood. The receptors were sampled from a man between 18 and 35 years old in good health.

The chain uses TRBV18 and TRBJ1-2; D gene ambiguous. Trimming shortened V by 8 bases and J by 4 bases, and 14 bases separated the two germline ends. Germline V gene sequence: CDR1 KGHSH, CDR2 LQKENI. The CDR3 has 13 residues. Here the CDR3 reads CASHSRSFYGYTF. The DNA for the CDR3 is TGTGCCAGCCATAGTCGCAGTTTCTATGGCTACACCTTC.

This clone was seen only a few times. The identical CDR3 is also encoded by other nucleotide sequences in the sample. The chain uses TRBV5-4 and TRBJ1-1, with a tentative D call TRBD1 (6 bases). The length of the CDR3 is 14 residues. V was shortened by 2 bases and J by 3 bases, with 11 bases between the two germline ends. Germline V gene lookup returns CDR1 SGHNT and CDR2 YYREEE (reference sequence). The CDR3 here is CASSFGGGDTEAFF. The CDR3, as DNA: TGTGCCAGCAGCTTTGGGGGCGGGGACACTGAAGCTTTCTTT.

This clone showed up just a few times. The genes are TRBV4-3 and TRBJ1-1; 9 bases map to TRBD1. V trimming: 2 bases; J trimming: 8 bases; junction bases outside the gene matches: 6. Germline V lookup: CDR1 LGHNA, CDR2 YSLEER. The length of the CDR3 is 14 residues. CDR3 sequence: CASSQIQGAEEAFF. As DNA, the CDR3 is TGCGCCAGCAGCCAAATACAGGGGGCCGAGGAAGCTTTCTTT.

This clone has just a few counts. The chain is built from TRBV27 and TRBJ1-1; D might be TRBD1 (5 bases). Germline CDR1 and CDR2: MNHEY and SMNVEV (reference sequence). The ends were cut back, 3 bases at V and 4 bases at J, with 12 bases in the middle. The CDR3 extends over 14 amino acids. CDR3 residues: CASSFGGRGTEAFF. CDR3 sequence (DNA): TGTGCCAGCAGTTTTGGGGGACGGGGCACTGAAGCTTTCTTT.

This chain links TRBV14 with TRBJ2-7; no definite D call. Germline lookup yields CDR1 SGHDN and CDR2 FVKESK. The CDR3 sequence is 14 residues long. The V end lost 2 bases, the J end lost 7 bases, and 15 bases lay between the germline ends. The CDR3 region has the DNA TGTGCCAGCAGCCAAAGGCAGTTTTTGGGAGAGCAGTACTTC. It specifies CASSQRQFLGEQYF.

This clone was seen a handful of times. This chain joins TRBV7-9 and TRBJ1-1; D is undetermined. Germline V CDR1 and CDR2: SEHNR, FQNEAQ (reference sequence). V was trimmed by 5 bases and J by 0 bases, leaving 13 bases between them. There are 15 residues in the CDR3. CDR3 in amino acids: CASSLQGNMNTEAFF. CDR3 in DNA: TGTGCCAGCAGCCTACAAGGGAACATGAACACTGAAGCTTTCTTT. The whole variable domain, remainder taken from reference TRBV7-9 and TRBJ1-1, is DTGVSQNPRHKITKRGQNVTFRCDPISEHNRLYWYRQTLGQGPEFLTYFQNEAQLEKSRLLSDRFSAERPKGSFSTLEIQRTEQGDSAMYLCASSLQGNMNTEAFFGQGTRLTVV.

This chain links TRBV28 with TRBJ1-5; tentative D call: TRBD1 (5 bases). V shed 6 bases and J shed 2 bases, with 11 bases lying between them. There are 14 residues in the CDR3. The germline V gene encodes CDR1 MDHEN and CDR2 SYDVKM. The DNA of the CDR3 is TGTGCCAGCAGCAGGGACCGGGGCAATCAGCCCCAGCATTTT. Residues: CASSRDRGNQPQHF.